This is a list of T cell receptor beta chains from one sample in a study of regulatory T cells in long-lasting Graves disease. TCRdb re-analysed the multiplex PCR reads in MiXCR, keeping a single row per CDR3 protein. This sample yields roughly 560,000 distinct CDR3 sequences, of which roughly 16% are seen a single time; more than 20% belongs to the top ten. Separately, the same data were catalogued under a study of T cells in Graves' hyperthyroidism and ophthalmopathy.

The sample was peripheral blood mononuclear cells (PBMCs), taken at new diagnosis, from a patient treated with antithyroid drugs. These receptors were obtained from a woman aged 40 to 65 with Graves disease. CDR3s include the opening cysteine and the closing phenylalanine or tryptophan. A D gene is named only where the DNA matches it firmly. Clone size is stated in some rows and not others, as once, few, many or a class when expanded.

V gene: TRBV3-1; clone size: many; D gene: NA; J gene: TRBJ1-2; CDR3 DNA: TGTGCCAGCAGCCAAGGCGTCGCCTATGGCTACACCTTC; CDR3 protein: CASSQGVAYGYTF
V gene: TRBV13; clone size: many; D gene: TRBD1; J gene: TRBJ1-4; CDR3 DNA: TGTGCCAGCAGCTTAGGAACAGGGGCTAATGAAAAACTGTTTTTT; CDR3 protein: CASSLGTGANEKLFF
V gene: TRBV5-1; clone size: few; D gene: NA; J gene: TRBJ1-4; CDR3 DNA: TGCGCCAGCAGCCCCAGCTCGGGAGGGATCCGGGAAAAACTGTTTTTT; CDR3 protein: CASSPSSGGIREKLFF
V gene: TRBV10-3; clone size: many; D gene: NA; J gene: TRBJ2-3; CDR3 DNA: TGTGCCATCAGTGAGCCTCAGGTGAACACAGATACGCAGTATTTT; CDR3 protein: CAISEPQVNTDTQYF
V gene: TRBV30; clone size: NA; D gene: TRBD2; J gene: TRBJ2-1; CDR3 DNA: TGTGCCTGGAGGCGGGGGTACGAGCAGTTCTTC; CDR3 protein: CAWRRGYEQFF
V gene: TRBV18; clone size: many; D gene: TRBD1; J gene: TRBJ2-1; CDR3 DNA: TGTGCCAGCTCCCGCAACAGGGGGCCGAATGAGCAGTTCTTC; CDR3 protein: CASSRNRGPNEQFF
V gene: TRBV6-1; clone size: many; D gene: NA; J gene: TRBJ1-2; CDR3 DNA: TGTGCCAGCAGTGATACCGGGACATCAGTGCATGGCTACACCTTC; CDR3 protein: CASSDTGTSVHGYTF
V gene: TRBV3-1; clone size: many; D gene: NA; J gene: TRBJ2-1; CDR3 DNA: TGTGCCAGCAGCCGGGAAGGCTCCTACAATGAGCAGTTCTTC; CDR3 protein: CASSREGSYNEQFF
V gene: TRBV20-1; clone size: many; D gene: NA; J gene: TRBJ1-1; CDR3 DNA: TGCAGTGCTAGGGCCGCGGTGGAGTGGAACACTGAAGCTTTCTTT; CDR3 protein: CSARAAVEWNTEAFF
V gene: TRBV5-1; clone size: NA; D gene: NA; J gene: TRBJ2-3; CDR3 DNA: TGCGCCAGCAGCTTGGGAGTGGGGGGTAGCACAGATACGCAGTATTTT; CDR3 protein: CASSLGVGGSTDTQYF
V gene: TRBV19; clone size: once; D gene: TRBD2; J gene: TRBJ2-2; CDR3 DNA: TGTGCCAGTAGTACCGAACTAGCGGCCCCCGGGGAGCTGTTTTTT; CDR3 protein: CASSTELAAPGELFF
V gene: TRBV29-1; clone size: many; D gene: TRBD1; J gene: TRBJ2-7; CDR3 DNA: TGCAGCGTTGAAGACAGGGGGCGAGGTACCTACGAGCAGTACTTC; CDR3 protein: CSVEDRGRGTYEQYF
V gene: TRBV2; clone size: NA; D gene: NA; J gene: TRBJ2-2; CDR3 DNA: TGTGCCAGCAGTGGGGGGGGGGCAACCACCGGGGAGCTGTTTTTT; CDR3 protein: CASSGGGATTGELFF
V gene: TRBV4-1; clone size: NA; D gene: NA; J gene: TRBJ1-5; CDR3 DNA: TGCGCCAGCAGCCAGCGGGGCCAGGATCAGCCCCAGCATTTT; CDR3 protein: CASSQRGQDQPQHF
V gene: TRBV2; clone size: many; D gene: TRBD1; J gene: TRBJ1-1; CDR3 DNA: TGTGCCAGCAGGGGACAGGGCGGTGGCACTGAAGCTTTCTTT; CDR3 protein: CASRGQGGGTEAFF